The clone carrying this TCR beta chain occurred a few times. As yet, its antigen is unknown. The record originates from a study of cytomegalovirus exposure and HLA in healthy donors. Study as a whole: Across some 400 genotyped donors, more than 75% landed in the Caucasian-associated ancestry cluster. Study-wide results and limits: In a later analysis, TCR beta V- and J-gene trimming showed a link to a missense DCLRE1C variant. The study recorded around 160 TCR beta chains that were cytomegalovirus-associated. As a later analysis showed, several of the most significant clusters appeared to be linked to common viral pathogens.

The CDR3 contains 15 residues. Germline lookup yields CDR1 GTSNPN and CDR2 SVGIG (reference sequence). The PCR contained 60 Vbeta and 13 Jbeta primers. Assay: immunoSEQ multiplex PCR; the TCRdb copy retains only in-frame clones and omits some. Of some 150,000 clones in the sample, over 60% are singletons; the top ten hold approximately 2.8%. The TCR comes from a woman aged 25 to 39 in good health and CMV-seronegative. V is TRBV30 and J is TRBJ2-5, with 9 bases identical to TRBD1. The better agreement between TRBJ2-7 and the DNA end casts doubt on the J call. Material for sequencing was PBMCs. The CDR3 nucleotides read TGTGCCTGGACCACCGGGACAGGGATTGTCCACGAGCAGTACTTC. Translated: CAWTTGTGIVHEQYF.